Below are 22 T cell receptor beta chains sequenced from a single sample in a study of identical twins. One entry per CDR3 protein results from TCRdb running MiXCR on the 5' RACE reads. The data contain hundreds of thousands of distinct CDR3 sequences, around a sixth of them seen just once; the ten biggest clones take up roughly 14%. These same data were also listed under a study on T cells expressing NK-cell markers.

The sequenced sample was PBMCs. These TCRs come from a woman aged 18-29 years in good health.

This CDR3 reads CATSPNTGELFF. CDR3 coding DNA: TGTGCCACGTCACCTAACACCGGGGAGCTGTTTTTT. V is TRBV2 and J is TRBJ2-2; D is undetermined. V was shortened by 10 bases and J by 2 bases, with 8 bases between the two germline ends. In germline, CDR1 is SNHLY, CDR2 FYNNEI. This CDR3 has 12 residues.

This clonotype was picked up a small number of times. The chain joins TRBV5-1 to TRBJ2-7; 9 bases align to TRBD2. Germline V CDR1 and CDR2: SGHRS, YFSETQ. The CDR3 is made up of 16 amino acids. J was trimmed by 4 bases and V by 0 bases; bases with no gene match: 8. CDR3: CASSLGLAAGGYEQYF. The CDR3 coding sequence is TGCGCCAGCAGCTTGGGACTAGCGGCTGGCGGGTACGAGCAGTACTTC.

The V and J genes are TRBV6-1 and TRBJ2-2; 8 bases match TRBD2. Germline values: CDR1 MNHNS, CDR2 SASEGT. The CDR3 has 16 residues. V shed 1 base, J shed 6 bases, and the junction held 7 bases outside the gene matches. CDR3 sequence reads: CASSEEGGGRAGELFF. The CDR3 DNA follows: TGTGCCAGCAGTGAAGAGGGCGGGGGGCGCGCCGGGGAGCTGTTTTTT.

This clonotype was detected a few times. V is TRBV7-2 and J is TRBJ1-1; D call uncertain. The CDR3 has 14 amino acids. In germline, CDR1 is SGHTA, CDR2 FQGNSA. V lost 5 bases and J lost 12, with 22 bases in between. In nucleotides, the CDR3 is TGTGCCAGCAGCACGCCTCAGGTCCGGCGAATGTCTTTCTTT. Translated, it gives CASSTPQVRRMSFF.

In DNA, the CDR3 is TGTGCCAGCAGTTTATACTCGCCCCAGTACTTC. This codes for CASSLYSPQYF. The chain carries TRBV12-3 or TRBV12-4 and TRBJ2-5; D call uncertain. V was cut by 2 bases and J by 9 bases, with 7 bases left in between. There are 11 residues in the CDR3.

This clonotype appeared a few times. This chain links TRBV20-1 with TRBJ2-1, with 14 bases aligning to TRBD2. The CDR3 is 14 amino acids. In germline, CDR1 is DFQATT, CDR2 SNEGSKA (reference sequence). The J segment lost 4 bases and the V segment lost 7 bases, leaving 3 bases of the junction unmatched. The CDR3 sequence is CSVGTSGGYNEQFF. Here the CDR3 DNA reads TGCAGTGTCGGGACTAGCGGGGGTTACAATGAGCAGTTCTTC.

The chain employs TRBV20-1 and TRBJ2-5; tentative D call: TRBD2 (6 bases). Trimming took off 6 bases at V and 5 bases at J, with 13 bases between the two ends. Germline CDR1 is DFQATT and CDR2 is SNEGSKA (reference sequence). The CDR3 is made up of 12 amino acids. The CDR3: CSATRLFETQYF. As DNA, the CDR3 is TGCAGTGCGACTAGGCTCTTCGAGACCCAGTACTTC.

This chain joins TRBV5-1 and TRBJ2-3; TRBD2 aligns across 16 bases. The V segment lost 3 bases and the J segment 4 bases; nucleotides outside the gene matches: 2. Germline values: CDR1 SGHRS, CDR2 YFSETQ. The CDR3 is 16 residues long. The CDR3 region has the DNA TGCGCCAGCAGCTCGGGACTAGCGGGAGGGTCAGATACGCAGTATTTT. It specifies CASSSGLAGGSDTQYF.

There are a few counts of this clonotype. V gene TRBV2 combines with J gene TRBJ2-1; D not resolved. The germline V gene has CDR1 SNHLY and CDR2 FYNNEI. This CDR3 is built from 12 residues. Trimming removed 6 bases at V and 7 bases at J, with 10 bases between. CDR3 sequence: CASRSGGNEQFF. The DNA for the CDR3 is TGTGCCAGCAGGTCAGGTGGGAATGAGCAGTTCTTC.

There are a few counts of this clonotype. The genes are TRBV12-3 or TRBV12-4 and TRBJ2-7; 10 positions match TRBD1. V was clipped by 5 bases and J by 3 bases; unmatched bases: 7. The CDR3 runs to 15 residues. This CDR3 is CASSPRTGGFYEQYF. In nucleotides, the CDR3 is TGTGCCAGCAGTCCCAGGACAGGGGGTTTCTACGAGCAGTACTTC.

The chain combines TRBV12-2 with TRBJ1-1; the D call TRBD1 from the table was never checked on the DNA. TRBV12-2 is shown as a pseudogene. This CDR3 is 19 amino acids long. CDR3 sequence reads: CASRLAQRKTGRERAEAFF. CDR3 coding DNA: TGTGCAAGTCGCTTAGCACAAAGAAAAACAGGGCGTGAGAGAGCTGAAGCTTTCTTT.

This clonotype has just a few counts. The chain combines TRBV3-1 with TRBJ2-7, with 7 bases that match TRBD2. Germline CDR1 is LGHDT and CDR2 is YNNKEL (reference sequence). This CDR3 spans 15 amino acids. Trimming removed 4 bases from V and 3 bases from J; junction bases left unmatched: 9. CDR3 sequence: CASSLNPGGSYEQYF. The CDR3 nucleotides are TGTGCCAGCAGCCTCAACCCAGGCGGGAGCTACGAGCAGTACTTC.

The chain carries TRBV29-1 and TRBJ2-1; D not resolved. The CDR3 sequence is 11 residues long. V was pared by 4 bases and J by 7 bases, with 8 bases between. Germline values: CDR1 SQVTM, CDR2 ANQGSEA. The CDR3 is CSVVAWNEQFF. CDR3 DNA sequence: TGCAGCGTTGTAGCCTGGAATGAGCAGTTCTTC.

J is TRBJ2-3 and V is TRBV5-1; 10 bases fit TRBD1. Germline values: CDR1 SGHRS, CDR2 YFSETQ. This CDR3 region has 14 residues. V shed 4 bases, J shed 4 bases, and the junction held 3 bases outside the gene matches. CDR3: CASSETGGADTQYF. For the CDR3, the DNA is TGCGCCAGCAGCGAGACAGGGGGCGCAGATACGCAGTATTTT.

The CDR3 region has the DNA TGTGCCAGCAGCTCCGTAGCGGGGGCTAACATTCAGTACTTC. It is translated as CASSSVAGANIQYF. The chain links TRBV7-1 to TRBJ2-4; 9 bases are shared with TRBD2. TRBV7-1 falls under the ORF class, with uncertain function. The CDR3 is 14 residues long. The V and J ends lost 3 bases and 7 bases, in that order; junction bases with no gene match: 4.

This clonotype was observed a single time. CDR3 DNA: TGTGCCAGCCCGCGGGACTTGATGTACAATGAGCAGTTCTTC. It is translated as CASPRDLMYNEQFF. This chain links TRBV6-1 with TRBJ2-1; D is possibly TRBD2 (6 bases). The CDR3 length is 14 residues. Germline V gene sequence: CDR1 MNHNS, CDR2 SASEGT. V shed 8 bases and J shed 4 bases, with 15 bases lying between them.

This clonotype showed up just a few times. The chain has TRBV12-3 or TRBV12-4 and TRBJ2-2; no reliable D call. With 3 bases removed from V and 5 bases from J, the gap between germline ends came to 10 bases. The CDR3 consists of 14 residues. Written as DNA, the CDR3 is TGTGCCAGCAGTTTTTACAGTCGGACCGGGGAGCTGTTTTTT. This encodes CASSFYSRTGELFF.

The J gene is TRBJ2-7, the V gene TRBV5-1, with TRBD1 matching 12 bases. Losses at the gene ends were 3 bases for V and 7 bases for J; bases not matched to a gene: 5. The CDR3 runs 14 residues. The germline V gene has CDR1 SGHRS and CDR2 YFSETQ. The DNA of the CDR3 is TGCGCCAGCAGCTGGGACAGGGGGCTAAGGGAGCAGTACTTC. This codes for CASSWDRGLREQYF.

The CDR3 sequence is CASSYVRENEKLFF. As DNA, the CDR3 is TGTGCCAGCAGTTACGTCAGGGAGAATGAAAAACTGTTTTTT. The chain combines TRBV6-5 with TRBJ1-4; maybe TRBD1 (5 bases). Trimming removed 2 bases at V and 5 bases at J, with 9 bases between. Germline-derived CDR1 and CDR2 are MNHEY and SVGAGI. The CDR3 runs to 14 residues.

V gene TRBV9 combines with J gene TRBJ1-3; no firm D call. The CDR3 is 15 amino acids. With 4 bases removed from V and 0 bases from J, the gap between germline ends came to 11 bases. The germline V gene has CDR1 SGDLS and CDR2 YYNGEE. The CDR3 coding sequence is TGTGCCAGCAGCTCGGACGGGAACTCTGGAAACACCATATATTTT. Translated, it gives CASSSDGNSGNTIYF.

This clonotype was picked up a small number of times. The chain has TRBV6-1 and TRBJ2-7; tentatively, D is TRBD1 (6 bases). The V gene's germline CDR1 is MNHNS and CDR2 SASEGT. Deletions cut 6 bases from V and 1 base from J, with 10 bases between. This CDR3 has 13 amino acids. The CDR3: CASSKGQSYEQYF. The DNA for the CDR3 is TGTGCCAGCAGCAAAGGACAGTCCTACGAGCAGTACTTC.

This clonotype was detected ten times or more. The V and J genes are TRBV6-5 and TRBJ2-2; no clear D. The length of the CDR3 is 11 residues. V lost 4 bases, J lost 7 bases, and 4 bases lay in between. The germline CDR1 and CDR2 sequences are MNHEY and SVGAGI. The CDR3 region has the DNA TGTGCCAGCAGTTCGGTCGGGGAGCTGTTTTTT. It translates to CASSSVGELFF.